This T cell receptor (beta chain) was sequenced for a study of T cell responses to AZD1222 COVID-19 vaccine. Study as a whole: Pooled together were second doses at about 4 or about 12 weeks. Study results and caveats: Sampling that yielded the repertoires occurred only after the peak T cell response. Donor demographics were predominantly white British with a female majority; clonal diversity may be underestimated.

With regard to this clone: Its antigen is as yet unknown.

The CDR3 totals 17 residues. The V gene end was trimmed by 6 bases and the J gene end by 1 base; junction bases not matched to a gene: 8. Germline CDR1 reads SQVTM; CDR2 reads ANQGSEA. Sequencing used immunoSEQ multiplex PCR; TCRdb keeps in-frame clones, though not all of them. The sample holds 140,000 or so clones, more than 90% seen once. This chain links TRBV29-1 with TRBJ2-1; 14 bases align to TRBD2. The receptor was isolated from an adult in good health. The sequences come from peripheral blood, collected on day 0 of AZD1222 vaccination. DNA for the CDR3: TGCAGCGTCGCCGGGACTAGCGGGAGTAGGTCCTACAATGAGCAGTTCTTC. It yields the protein CSVAGTSGSRSYNEQFF.